This TCR beta chain is from a study of shared clonotypes between healthy human individuals. All participating donors were Caucasian adults from Nashville, Tennessee. The study, taken as a whole, reports: Lower generation probabilities were found for non-shared clonotypes than for those shared by all four donors. There were few donors, and this limited the genetic and exposure-history diversity represented.

An assay was performed, and its level was deep. Using immunoSEQ multiplex PCR, the repertoire was profiled, and TCRdb retains in-frame clones only, with some absent. The sample has about a million clones; around four fifths are singletons. V shed 4 bases and J shed 6 bases, with 10 bases lying between them. The V gene's germline CDR1 is MDHEN and CDR2 SYDVKM. CDR3 size: 13 residues. As to this clone: What it binds is not known.

The chain links TRBV28 to TRBJ1-3; D gene unclear. The sequencing input was memory CD4+ T cells sorted from blood. Noted subset: CD45RA-negative fraction. The sequence was obtained from a man aged 18 to 29 in good health. The CDR3 bases are TGTGCCAGCAGTTCGACATACCTAAACACCATATATTTT. It encodes CASSSTYLNTIYF.